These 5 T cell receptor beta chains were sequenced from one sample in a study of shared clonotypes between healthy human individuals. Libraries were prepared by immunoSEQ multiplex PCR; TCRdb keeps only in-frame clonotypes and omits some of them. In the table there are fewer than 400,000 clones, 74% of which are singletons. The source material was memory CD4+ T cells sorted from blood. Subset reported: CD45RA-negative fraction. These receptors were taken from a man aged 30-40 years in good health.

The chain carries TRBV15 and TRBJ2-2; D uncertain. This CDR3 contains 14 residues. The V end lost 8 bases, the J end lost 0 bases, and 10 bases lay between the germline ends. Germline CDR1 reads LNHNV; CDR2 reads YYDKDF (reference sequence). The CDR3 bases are TGTGCCACCGGTTTTTATACGAACACCGGGGAGCTGTTTTTT. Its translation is CATGFYTNTGELFF.

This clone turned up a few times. Here the CDR3 DNA reads TGCAGCGTTGGGGAGGGTGTAGCTGAAGCTTTCTTT. This gives the protein CSVGEGVAEAFF. V is TRBV29-1 and J is TRBJ1-1; D call uncertain. V was cut by 4 bases and J by 6 bases, with 12 bases left in between. The CDR3 is 12 amino acids. Germline CDR1 reads SQVTM; CDR2 reads ANQGSEA.

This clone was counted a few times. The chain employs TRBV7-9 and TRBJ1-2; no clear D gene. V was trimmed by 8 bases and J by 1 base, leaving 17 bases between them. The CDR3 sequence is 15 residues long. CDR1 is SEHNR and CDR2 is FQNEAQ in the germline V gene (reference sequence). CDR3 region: CASGLRELNNYGYTF. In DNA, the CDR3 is TGTGCCAGCGGGCTTCGGGAACTCAATAACTATGGCTACACCTTC.

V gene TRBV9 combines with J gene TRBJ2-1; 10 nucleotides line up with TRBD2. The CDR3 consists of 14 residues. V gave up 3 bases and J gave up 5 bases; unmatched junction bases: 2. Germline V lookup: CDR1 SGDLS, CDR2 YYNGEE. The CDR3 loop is CASSGTSGHNEQFF. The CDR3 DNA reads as TGTGCCAGCAGCGGGACTAGCGGTCACAATGAGCAGTTCTTC.

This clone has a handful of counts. The CDR3 nucleotides read TGTGCCAGCAGCTTGGCCGGGACAGGGAGTACCGGGGAGCTGTTTTTT. Its translation: CASSLAGTGSTGELFF. This sequence joins TRBV5-5 and TRBJ2-2, with TRBD1 identical over 9 bases. This CDR3 spans 16 amino acids. V lost 0 bases, J lost 5 bases, and 5 bases stayed unmatched. Germline CDR1 reads SGHKS; CDR2 reads YYEKEE (reference sequence).